A single sample gave rise to the 15 T cell receptor beta chains below, sequenced in a study of T cell responses to AZD1222 COVID-19 vaccine. Here immunoSEQ multiplex PCR was the method, and the copy in TCRdb shows in-frame clones only, minus some. Altogether some 150,000 clones are present, around 90% being singletons, with the ten largest covering approximately 3.4%. The specimen was peripheral blood, collected on day 0 of AZD1222 vaccination. The receptors here all came from an adult in good health.

The chain employs TRBV19 and TRBJ1-2; the D is unclear. With 5 bases removed from V and 0 bases from J, the gap between germline ends came to 16 bases. Germline CDR1 is LNHDA and CDR2 is SQIVND (reference sequence). This CDR3 is 16 amino acids long. CDR3 coding DNA: TGTGCCAGTAGTGACCATACGGATCGAGCTAACTATGGCTACACCTTC. Translating gives CASSDHTDRANYGYTF.

This clone was seen just once. V usage is TRBV28 and J usage is TRBJ2-1; 13 positions agree with TRBD2. The CDR3 runs to 17 residues. Germline assignment: CDR1 MDHEN and CDR2 SYDVKM. V trimming: 3 bases; J trimming: 0 bases; junction bases outside the gene matches: 2. For the CDR3, the DNA is TGTGCCAGCAGTTTGACTAGCGGGAGGTCCTCCTACAATGAGCAGTTCTTC. This sequence encodes CASSLTSGRSSYNEQFF.

This chain connects TRBV5-5 to TRBJ1-1; D gene uncertain. CDR3 length equals 11 residues. The germline CDR1 and CDR2 sequences are SGHKS and YYEKEE (reference sequence). V was clipped by 3 bases and J by 6 bases, with 6 bases between them. The CDR3 loop is CASSSTSEAFF. For the CDR3, the DNA is TGTGCCAGCAGCTCGACTTCTGAAGCTTTCTTT.

This clone occurred once. The V gene is TRBV2, the J gene TRBJ1-5, with a weak D call TRBD1 (6 bases). Per germline, CDR1 SNHLY and CDR2 FYNNEI. Trimming took 7 bases from V and 3 from J, leaving 16 bases between them. The length of the CDR3 is 15 residues. Here the CDR3 DNA reads TGTGCCAGCACCAGACAGGTGTTAGTCAATCAGCCCCAGCATTTT. The encoded protein is CASTRQVLVNQPQHF.

The chain carries TRBV10-3 and TRBJ1-3; D may be TRBD1 (5 bases). Germline V gives CDR1 ENHRY, CDR2 SYGVKD. The CDR3 runs to 14 residues. V was clipped by 4 bases and J by 4 bases, with 11 bases between them. The CDR3 DNA is TGTGCCATCAGTGTGCGAGGGGACGGAAACACCATATATTTT. It codes for CAISVRGDGNTIYF.

The chain joins TRBV7-7 to TRBJ2-3; weak D call: TRBD2 (6 bases). The V and J ends lost 3 bases and 3 bases respectively, with 13 bases between them. The CDR3 totals 15 residues. Germline V gene data show CDR1 as SSHAT and CDR2 as FNYEAQ (reference sequence). The CDR3 region is CASSLGGSGTDTQYF. DNA of the CDR3: TGTGCCAGCAGCTTGGGGGGTTCCGGGACAGATACGCAGTATTTT.

The CDR3 region has the DNA TGTGCCAGCAGTAACCGTAGGGCTCCGACCCAGTACTTC. It is translated as CASSNRRAPTQYF. The chain is built from TRBV12-3 or TRBV12-4 and TRBJ2-5; D remains ambiguous. V lost 5 bases, J lost 7 bases, and 14 bases lay in between. The CDR3 has 13 residues.

The V gene is TRBV5-1, the J gene TRBJ2-2, with unresolved D. The CDR3 sequence is 13 residues long. The germline V gene encodes CDR1 SGHRS and CDR2 YFSETQ. V shed 4 bases and J shed 6 bases, with 10 bases lying between them. CDR3 sequence: CASSPDGAGELFF. CDR3 nucleotides: TGCGCCAGCAGCCCGGATGGGGCCGGGGAGCTGTTTTTT.

The chain uses TRBV7-2 and TRBJ2-1, with 14 bases that match TRBD2. J lost 8 bases, V lost 0 bases, and 0 bases had no gene match. CDR1 and CDR2 (germline): SGHTA, FQGNSA. The CDR3 is 15 amino acids. The CDR3 spells CASSLAGLAGDEQFF. In nucleotides, the CDR3 is TGTGCCAGCAGCTTAGCGGGACTAGCGGGAGATGAGCAGTTCTTC. The full variable domain, with the rest looked up from reference TRBV7-2 and TRBJ2-1, is GAGVSQSPSNKVTEKGKDVELRCDPISGHTALYWYRQSLGQGLEFLIYFQGNSAPDKSGLPSDRFSAERTGGSVSTLTIQRTQQEDSAVYLCASSLAGLAGDEQFFGPGTRLTVL.

This clone was seen only once. The J gene is TRBJ2-6, the V gene TRBV27, with 7 bases identical to TRBD1. CDR3 length: 16 residues. V lost 2 bases, J lost 1 base, and 2 bases stayed unmatched. Looked up from germline, CDR1 is MNHEY and CDR2 is SMNVEV (reference sequence). The CDR3 coding sequence is TGTGCCAGCAGTTTAGCCAGGGGGTCTGGGGCCAACGTCCTGACTTTC. Translated: CASSLARGSGANVLTF.

The V and J genes are TRBV6-5 and TRBJ2-3; 8 bases are shared with TRBD2. V gave up 1 base and J gave up 0 bases; unmatched junction bases: 3. The V gene's germline CDR1 is MNHEY and CDR2 SVGAGI. This CDR3 has 16 residues. CDR3 protein: CASSYLASGSTDTQYF. The CDR3 DNA is TGTGCCAGCAGTTACTTAGCTAGCGGGAGCACAGATACGCAGTATTTT.

V and J are TRBV4-3 and TRBJ1-3, with 7 bases fitting TRBD1. J lost 3 bases, V lost 0 bases, and 8 bases had no gene match. Germline CDR1 is LGHNA and CDR2 is YSLEER. This CDR3 region has 17 residues. CDR3 sequence reads: CASSQDFSRGHGNTIYF. CDR3 nucleotides: TGCGCCAGCAGCCAAGATTTCAGTAGGGGGCATGGAAACACCATATATTTT.

The J gene is TRBJ2-7, the V gene TRBV3-1 (or the pseudogene TRBV3-2); 9 positions agree with TRBD2. The CDR3 covers 15 residues. Germline-derived CDR1 and CDR2 are LGHDT and YNNKEL (reference sequence). Unmatched junction bases numbered 4, after V lost 0 bases and J lost 4 bases. The CDR3: CASSQDISGSYEQYF. The DNA for the CDR3 is TGTGCCAGCAGCCAAGACATTAGCGGGAGTTACGAGCAGTACTTC.

This clone was counted a few times. The chain has TRBV7-3 and TRBJ2-7; a possible D gene is TRBD1 (5 bases). The CDR3 covers 13 residues. Germline CDR1 and CDR2: SGHTA and FQGTGA. V gave up 6 bases and J gave up 2 bases, with 11 bases separating them. The CDR3 DNA reads as TGTGCCAGCAGTCAGGGTAGGACCTACGAGCAGTACTTC. Its translation is CASSQGRTYEQYF.

DNA of the CDR3: TGCAGCGTTCAGGGCCCCATCTTCACAGATACGCAGTATTTT. Translated: CSVQGPIFTDTQYF. The rearrangement uses TRBV29-1 and TRBJ2-3; a possible D gene is TRBD1 (5 bases). Deletions cut 5 bases from V and 2 bases from J, with 14 bases between. Germline V gives CDR1 SQVTM, CDR2 ANQGSEA. The CDR3 sequence is 14 residues long.